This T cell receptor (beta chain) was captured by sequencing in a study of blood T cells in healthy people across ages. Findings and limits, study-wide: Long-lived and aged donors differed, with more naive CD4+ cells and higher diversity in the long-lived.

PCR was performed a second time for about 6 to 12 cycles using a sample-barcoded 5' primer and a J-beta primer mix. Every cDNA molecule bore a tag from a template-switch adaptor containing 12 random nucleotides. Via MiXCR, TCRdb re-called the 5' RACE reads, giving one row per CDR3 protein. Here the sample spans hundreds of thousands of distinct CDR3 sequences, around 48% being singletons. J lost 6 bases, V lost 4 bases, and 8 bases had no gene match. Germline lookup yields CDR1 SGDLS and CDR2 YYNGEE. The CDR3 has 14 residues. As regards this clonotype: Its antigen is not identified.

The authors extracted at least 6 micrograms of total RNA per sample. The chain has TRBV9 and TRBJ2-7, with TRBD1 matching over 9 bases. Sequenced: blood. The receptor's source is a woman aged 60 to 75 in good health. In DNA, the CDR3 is TGTGCCAGCAGCTCCGGGACAGGGTATGGCGAGCAGTACTTC. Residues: CASSSGTGYGEQYF.